The rows below give T cell receptor beta chains drawn from one sample of a study of T cell changes during pregnancy in multiple sclerosis. Generated by immunoSEQ multiplex PCR, the TCRdb table keeps only in-frame clones and is missing some. The profile shows tens of thousands of clones, approximately 94% of them singletons. The material was CD4+ T cells from peripheral blood mononuclear cells, obtained in the second trimester of pregnancy. Receptors were obtained from a female donor with multiple sclerosis, enrolled in a pregnancy study. Both conserved end residues are part of each CDR3. D genes are given only for firm matches.

d_call,j_call,cdr3_length,v_call,cdr3_aa
TRBD1,TRBJ1-2,15,TRBV5-1,CASSPGWTGGYGYTF
.,TRBJ1-4,15,TRBV2,CASKGGLTTNEKLFF
TRBD1,TRBJ2-7,14,TRBV4-3,CASSTRTGPYEQYF
TRBD2,TRBJ2-7,15,TRBV27,CASSLGLAGVNEQYF
.,TRBJ1-2,11,TRBV30,CAWKWSYGYTF
.,TRBJ2-3,16,TRBV6-1,CASSARGSKGTDTQYF
TRBD1,TRBJ1-3,14,TRBV6-6,CASRPTGWGNTIYF
.,TRBJ2-5,14,TRBV5-4,CASSLGLRGETQYF
TRBD2,TRBJ2-3,16,TRBV6-5,CASSYASGVGTDTQYF
TRBD2,TRBJ2-5,15,TRBV5-4,CASSVRLAGQETQYF
TRBD1,TRBJ1-2,15,TRBV5-4,CASSFPDRTHYGYTF
TRBD1,TRBJ1-1,16,TRBV7-9,CASNDYRGAQNTEAFF
TRBD1,TRBJ2-2,15,TRBV19,CASRPGTGSTGELFF
.,TRBJ1-2,13,TRBV15,CATSRGVPGGYTF
TRBD1,TRBJ2-7,14,TRBV30,CAWSSSGTGGEQYF
.,TRBJ2-3,16,TRBV16,CASSQSMGGGQDTQYF
.,TRBJ1-2,13,TRBV21-1,CASKKDREDGYTF
TRBD2,TRBJ2-3,15,TRBV14,CASSPLGTSGGTQYF
TRBD1,TRBJ1-1,13,TRBV19,CATRDSRNTEAFF
.,TRBJ1-1,14,TRBV19,CASSPNTLNTEAFF
.,TRBJ1-6,17,TRBV15,CATSPIRTREGDSPLHF
TRBD2,TRBJ2-7,13,TRBV7-9,CASSLRGEYEQYF
TRBD1,TRBJ2-5,15,TRBV4-2,CASSQVTGGSETQYF
TRBD1,TRBJ1-2,15,TRBV7-2,CASSLRVGQGHGYTF
.,TRBJ2-7,13,TRBV29-1,CSVRDKRTYEQYF
TRBD2,TRBJ2-1,16,TRBV9,CASSVDPLAGYNEQFF
TRBD2,TRBJ2-3,18,TRBV10-3,CAISVTSGASGATDTQYF
.,TRBJ1-3,14,TRBV6-6,CASSPSRAGNTIYF
TRBD1,TRBJ2-7,13,TRBV6-6,CASSYGTGYEQYF
TRBD1,TRBJ1-1,18,TRBV19,CASSPRQGANLMNTEAFF
.,TRBJ1-2,16,TRBV2,CASSPKTDPGVGGYTF
.,TRBJ2-7,14,TRBV19,CASSRAGPSYEQYF
.,TRBJ1-4,16,TRBV4-2,CASSQDPTGSNEKLFF
.,TRBJ2-5,11,TRBV30,CAWTGQETQYF
.,TRBJ1-2,14,TRBV6-1,CASSEWAGVYGYTF
.,TRBJ1-1,14,TRBV15,CATSRPTPNTEAFF
.,TRBJ1-5,15,TRBV10-3,CATLGQGPPDQPQHF
TRBD2,TRBJ2-5,13,TRBV7-3,CASSSAGGQTQYF
.,TRBJ2-7,15,TRBV15,CATSRDGSGSSEQYF
TRBD1,TRBJ1-3,18,TRBV4-2,CASSPPLDRGPTSHTIYF
.,TRBJ2-3,14,TRBV7-9,CASSFMGTADTQYF
TRBD1,TRBJ1-5,13,TRBV2,CASRDRVGQPQHF
.,TRBJ2-7,16,TRBV21-1,CASSNGTSGGVYEQYF
TRBD2,TRBJ2-3,15,TRBV7-3,CASSFLGGDTDTQYF
.,TRBJ1-1,14,TRBV18,CASSPGQQRTEAFF
.,TRBJ2-3,15,TRBV5-6,CASAPRGGRWDTQYF
TRBD2,TRBJ2-1,18,TRBV5-1,CASSIGRGGGLPYNEQFF
TRBD1,TRBJ1-4,16,TRBV4-1,CASSPPFRTGHEKLFF
TRBD1,TRBJ2-7,13,TRBV5-1,CASSWGQGDEQYF
.,TRBJ2-7,15,TRBV6-5,CASSYFRTLMAEQYF
.,TRBJ1-4,14,TRBV21-1,CASSKETVSGKLFF
TRBD1,TRBJ1-2,13,TRBV6-5,CASSRQGDYGYTF